The rows below give T cell receptor beta chains drawn from one sample of a study of cytomegalovirus exposure and HLA in healthy donors. This table comes from immunoSEQ multiplex PCR, and its TCRdb copy is limited to in-frame clones, with some not included. The table records some 76,000 clones, around 94% of them present only once. Sequenced input: PBMCs. The receptor set was obtained from a young woman in good health and CMV-seropositive. Each CDR3 is given without its conserved first and last residue.

TRBJ2-1 TRBV15 ATSVRLSGRALNEQF
TRBJ2-4 TRBV5-1 ASSWRGGAAEKNIQY
TRBJ2-1 TRBV29-1 SVLVPGASFEQF
TRBJ2-5 TRBV6-5 ASTPGFAHQETQY
TRBJ1-3 TRBV7-2 ASSWDRDSGNTIY
TRBJ2-7 TRBV18 ASSVTGDSYEQY
TRBJ2-1 TRBV5-1 ASSLNFGTNFSNEQF
TRBJ1-3 TRBV7-9 ASRPIQGGFGNTIY
TRBJ1-2 TRBV7-3 ASSLNPGQGWYGYT
TRBJ2-7 TRBV30 AWSNTGYGGGEQY
TRBJ1-5 TRBV28 ASSLGGQPQH
TRBJ2-7 TRBV28 ASSSRTGTAYEQY
TRBJ2-4 TRBV11-3 ASSSYQTGGGDIQY
TRBJ1-4 TRBV19 ASTPSVAETNEKLF
TRBJ2-3 TRBV15 ATSRGASGYSTDTQY
TRBJ1-1 TRBV5-1 ASSLDSLNTEAF
TRBJ2-1 TRBV11-3 ASSIHPRGEQF
TRBJ1-5 TRBV23-1 ASTPPPGQGFWSNQPQH
TRBJ1-1 TRBV15 ATSSPSIAAEPF
TRBJ1-4 TRBV25-1 ASSGLRNEKLF
TRBJ2-5 TRBV29-1 SVPRGTGGMETQY
TRBJ2-5 TRBV5-1 ASSLGSSTSGGASETQY
TRBJ2-7 TRBV7-6 ASSLGQGDGYEQY
TRBJ2-7 TRBV10-3 AIGQGALYEQY
TRBJ2-2 TRBV30 AWSVAGGSGELF
TRBJ2-7 TRBV7-2 ASSRVALPYEQY
TRBJ2-7 TRBV11-1 ASSPPGQPYEQY
TRBJ1-5 TRBV6-5 ASSYRGNQPQH
TRBJ1-4 TRBV9 ASSVDRGDREDEKLF
TRBJ1-1 TRBV30 AWSGTGSEAF
TRBJ1-2 TRBV6-5 ASRPTPTGNYGYT